These T cell receptor beta chains were read from a single sample in a study of T cells in localized non-small cell lung cancer. Measured with immunoSEQ multiplex PCR; TCRdb has only the in-frame clones, and not every one. Of over 1,100 clones listed, roughly a quarter are singletons. Sequencing used normal lung tissue next to the tumor, obtained before any cancer treatment. The receptors were sampled from a man between 40 and 70 years old with stage II squamous cell lung carcinoma. CDR3s include the opening cysteine and the closing phenylalanine or tryptophan. The D gene is left open where the match is weak. A row's size may be missing; if present it is once, few, many or a size class.

TRBV11-3	medium-sized	TRBJ2-5	NA	CASSPARGTETQYF	TGTGCCAGCAGCCCCGCCAGGGGAACCGAGACCCAGTACTTC
TRBV30	NA	TRBJ2-7	NA	CAWSVSGNYEQYF	TGTGCCTGGAGTGTCTCAGGGAACTACGAGCAGTACTTC
TRBV6-8	NA	TRBJ1-5	NA	CASSVGYSNQPQHF	TGTGCCAGCAGTGTCGGATATAGCAATCAGCCCCAGCATTTT
TRBV2	NA	TRBJ2-3	TRBD1	CASSGLDRVWGTDTQYF	TGTGCCAGCAGCGGCCTCGACAGGGTCTGGGGCACAGATACGCAGTATTTT
TRBV9	few	TRBJ1-1	NA	CASSVGWGMGNTEAFF	TGTGCCAGCAGCGTAGGTTGGGGGATGGGGAACACTGAAGCTTTCTTT
TRBV9	few	TRBJ1-1	TRBD1	CASSAGTGGEGNTEAFF	TGTGCCAGCAGCGCTGGGACAGGGGGCGAGGGGAACACTGAAGCTTTCTTT
TRBV11-3	medium-sized	TRBJ2-1	TRBD1	CASSLIQGANEQFF	TGTGCCAGCAGCCTTATACAGGGGGCAAATGAGCAGTTCTTC
TRBV11-3	NA	TRBJ2-2	TRBD2	CASSFSGSGSGELFF	TGTGCCAGCAGCTTTAGCGGGAGTGGCAGCGGGGAGCTGTTTTTT
TRBV6-8	few	TRBJ1-1	NA	CASSPRDYGAEAFF	TGTGCCAGCAGTCCCAGGGACTACGGCGCTGAAGCTTTCTTT
TRBV9	medium-sized	TRBJ1-1	NA	CASSVSYSTEAFF	TGTGCCAGCAGCGTTTCGTACAGCACTGAAGCTTTCTTT
TRBV4-1	medium-sized	TRBJ2-4	NA	CASSFIGGAKNIQYF	TGCGCCAGCAGCTTCATAGGGGGAGCCAAAAACATTCAGTACTTC
TRBV12-1	few	TRBJ1-5	NA	CASSLLRQPLNQPQHF	TGTGCCAGCAGCCTTCTGCGACAGCCTCTCAATCAGCCCCAGCATTTT
TRBV6-8	NA	TRBJ1-3	NA	CASSESWGFSGNTIYF	TGTGCCAGCAGTGAGAGCTGGGGCTTCTCTGGAAACACCATATATTTT
TRBV7-4	few	TRBJ2-3	TRBD2	CASSDRTSGREGDSSTDTQYF	TGTGCCAGCAGCGACCGGACTAGCGGGAGAGAGGGGGATTCTAGCACAGATACGCAGTATTTT
TRBV18	NA	TRBJ2-3	NA	CASSPPGRKSTDTQYF	TGTGCCAGCTCACCACCGGGAAGAAAGAGCACAGATACGCAGTATTTT
TRBV12-5	few	TRBJ2-2	NA	CASGPGPGELFF	TGTGCTAGTGGTCCGGGTCCCGGGGAGCTGTTTTTT
TRBV5-1	NA	TRBJ2-7	TRBD1	CASTKLGQVADEQYF	TGCGCCAGCACCAAGTTGGGACAGGTCGCGGACGAGCAGTACTTC
TRBV18	few	TRBJ1-5	TRBD1	CASSPDRAVQPQHF	TGTGCCAGCTCACCCGACAGGGCAGTCCAGCCCCAGCATTTT